The subject of this entry is one T cell receptor beta chain. Its antigen remains unknown. TCRdb re-called the RT-PCR reads through MiXCR, storing one row per CDR3 protein. Of 6,000 to 8,500 distinct CDR3 sequences listed, approximately 86% are singletons. The sample originates from a study of yellow fever vaccine responses in identical twins. Study-level points and caveats: Vaccine T cell responses of twins reportedly seemed partly convergent and partly personalized.

Sequencing used T cells from blood (PBMCs), unsorted or a sorted subset (not recorded which), obtained before or after yellow fever vaccination (not recorded which). This sequence originates from a woman aged 18-30 years who received the yellow fever vaccine.

CDR3 region: CASSVAAQGFEQYF. As DNA, the CDR3 is TGTGCCAGCAGCGTAGCGGCGCAGGGGTTCGAGCAGTACTTC. The rearrangement joins TRBV9 to TRBJ2-7; tentatively, D is TRBD1 (6 bases). CDR3 length: 14 residues. Germline V gene data show CDR1 as SGDLS and CDR2 as YYNGEE. With 0 bases removed from V and 6 bases from J, the gap between germline ends came to 13 bases.